Presented here are 9 T cell receptor beta chains from one specimen sequenced in a study of blood T cell repertoires in COVID-19 (TCRdb year 2020). Receptors were amplified or captured by the immunoSEQ multiplex PCR assay. TCRdb mirrors the immuneACCESS table, restricted to in-frame sequences. Some clones are absent from its copies; in checked studies, under half trace to an unresolved V gene, and the reason for the others is unknown. This sample lists 150,000 to 200,000 clones; 65% to 85% were detected once. The biggest ten clones account for roughly 5% of the sample. The specimen sequenced was peripheral blood. All receptors derive from a woman aged 30 to 39 with acute or convalescent COVID-19.

The rearrangement uses TRBV7-3 and TRBJ2-2, with 8 bases identical to TRBD1. This CDR3 has 15 amino acids. J gave up 7 bases and V 3 bases, and 7 bases lay outside the gene matches. CDR1 SGHTA and CDR2 FQGTGA come from the germline V gene. CDR3 residues: CASSLDRAGFGELFF. The CDR3 DNA sequence: TGTGCCAGCAGCTTGGACAGGGCAGGATTCGGGGAGCTGTTTTTT. Drawing the rest from reference TRBV7-3 and TRBJ2-2, the complete variable domain is GAGVSQTPSNKVTEKGKYVELRCDPISGHTALYWYRQSLGQGPEFLIYFQGTGAADDSGLPNDRFFAVRPEGSVSTLKIQRTERGDSAVYLCASSLDRAGFGELFFGEGSRLTVL.

The V and J genes are TRBV6-6 and TRBJ2-3; possibly TRBD1 for D (7 bases). Germline CDR1 MNHNY, CDR2 SVGAGI (reference sequence). The CDR3 extends over 14 amino acids. Trimming stripped 7 bases from V and 9 bases from J, with 20 bases between. Written as DNA, the CDR3 is TGTGCCAGCACGGAGGGGGCGCCTGGGAGAACGCAGTATTTT. The encoded protein is CASTEGAPGRTQYF.

This clone has a single count. The chain couples TRBV9 to TRBJ2-7, with 7 nucleotides matching TRBD1. This CDR3 contains 16 residues. V was clipped by 0 bases and J by 3 bases; unmatched bases: 9. CDR1 is SGDLS, CDR2 YYNGEE, per germline. The CDR3 nucleotides are TGTGCCAGCAGCGTAGGGGATGGCCCAGGGGGCTACGAGCAGTACTTC. Translated: CASSVGDGPGGYEQYF.

V usage is TRBV10-2 and J usage is TRBJ2-1; 12 nucleotides line up with TRBD2. Germline CDR1 WSHSY, CDR2 SAAADI. With 3 bases clipped from V and 0 bases from J, the junction kept 15 bases outside the gene matches. The CDR3 consists of 21 residues. The CDR3 sequence: CASSDTSGTSGRTFSYNEQFF. DNA of the CDR3: TGCGCCAGCAGTGATACGTCCGGGACTAGCGGGCGAACTTTCTCCTACAATGAGCAGTTCTTC.

This clone was recorded once. The rearrangement links TRBV29-1 to TRBJ2-1, with 7 nucleotides matching TRBD2. Germline loops: CDR1 SQVTM, CDR2 ANQGSEA. The CDR3 is 15 residues long. Trimming removed 6 bases from V and 0 bases from J; junction bases left unmatched: 8. The chain's CDR3 is CSVPGGPGSYNEQFF. CDR3 nucleotides: TGCAGCGTCCCGGGGGGTCCTGGCTCCTACAATGAGCAGTTCTTC.

The chain recombines TRBV2 with TRBJ2-1, with 9 bases aligning to TRBD2. V gave up 6 bases and J gave up 9 bases; unmatched junction bases: 12. CDR3 length: 15 residues. Per germline, CDR1 SNHLY and CDR2 FYNNEI. The CDR3 region is CASRTSGRRLSEQFF. CDR3 nucleotides: TGTGCCAGCAGGACGAGCGGGAGGCGTCTGAGTGAGCAGTTCTTC.

The genes are TRBV28 and TRBJ2-1; 8 bases align to TRBD2. The CDR3 contains 15 residues. V shed 6 bases, J shed 4 bases, and the junction held 8 bases outside the gene matches. Germline V gene data show CDR1 as MDHEN and CDR2 as SYDVKM. CDR3 residues: CASSLLAGLYNEQFF. CDR3 in DNA: TGTGCCAGCAGCCTTCTAGCGGGCTTGTACAATGAGCAGTTCTTC.

The rearrangement joins TRBV19 to TRBJ1-2, with D maybe TRBD1 (6 bases). Trimming removed 6 bases from V and 6 bases from J, with 14 bases in between. This CDR3 contains 13 residues. Per germline, CDR1 LNHDA and CDR2 SQIVND (reference sequence). The CDR3 nucleotides read TGTGCCAGTAGCAATACAGGGATCCATGGCTACACCTTC. Translated, it gives CASSNTGIHGYTF. Filled out from reference TRBV19 and TRBJ1-2, the complete variable domain reads DGGITQSPKYLFRKEGQNVTLSCEQNLNHDAMYWYRQDPGQGLRLIYYSQIVNDFQKGDIAEGYSVSREKKESFPLTVTSAQKNPTAFYLCASSNTGIHGYTFGSGTRLTVV.

V usage is TRBV19 and J usage is TRBJ1-1; 9 nucleotides line up with TRBD1. Germline V CDR1 and CDR2: LNHDA, SQIVND (reference sequence). This CDR3 is 15 amino acids long. Trimming cost V 9 bases and J 5 bases; bases outside gene matches: 13. This CDR3 is CASAPQGAQGTEAFF. CDR3 DNA: TGTGCCAGCGCCCCACAGGGGGCGCAGGGGACTGAAGCTTTCTTT.